A single TCR beta chain is shown here with its context. The source of the sample is a study of blood T cell repertoires in COVID-19. In the study overall: The samples span acute and convalescent COVID-19 from the United States, Italy and Spain. From T cells, B-cell-depleted T cells, or PBMCs came the material, which was cDNA or gDNA.

Germline V CDR1 and CDR2: GTSNPN, SVGIG (reference sequence). The V and J ends lost 0 bases and 6 bases respectively, with 17 bases between them. This CDR3 has 15 amino acids. In the original analysis: Counts of nucleated cells, estimated from reference gene primer amplification, were obtained. TCRdb keeps only in-frame clones here, not all; method: immunoSEQ multiplex PCR. V and J calls and clone size are copied from that table; D and trimming were computed from the DNA. The sample has a few hundred thousand clones; approximately 90% are singletons. Enrolled through a virtual design, the participants were between 18 and 89 years of age and came from 24 US areas.

The chain joins TRBV30 to TRBJ2-5; D may be TRBD2 (5 bases). The receptor's source is a woman aged 40 to 50 who had been exposed to COVID-19. Sequencing input: PBMCs or T cells enriched from blood (not recorded which). The DNA of the CDR3 is TGTGCCTGGAGTGTAACGGGATCCCAGAGGAAGACCCAGTACTTC. Translating it yields CAWSVTGSQRKTQYF.